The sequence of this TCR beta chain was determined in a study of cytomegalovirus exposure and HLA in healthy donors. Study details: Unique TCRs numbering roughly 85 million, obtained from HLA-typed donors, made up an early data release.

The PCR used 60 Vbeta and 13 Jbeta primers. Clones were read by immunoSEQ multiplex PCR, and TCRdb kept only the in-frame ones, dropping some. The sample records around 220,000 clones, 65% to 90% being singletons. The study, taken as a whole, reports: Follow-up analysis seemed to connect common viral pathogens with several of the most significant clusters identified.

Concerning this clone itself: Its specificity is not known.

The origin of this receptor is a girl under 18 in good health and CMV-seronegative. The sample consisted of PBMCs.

CDR3: CASNGGNYGYTF. The CDR3 nucleotides read TGTGCCAGCAATGGGGGCAACTATGGCTACACCTTC. The chain carries TRBV6-1 and TRBJ1-2, with D possibly matching TRBD1 (6 bases). The germline CDR1 and CDR2 sequences are MNHNS and SASEGT. V lost 7 bases and J 2 bases, leaving 8 bases between the germline ends. The CDR3 is 12 amino acids.